A single sample is the source of the 9 T cell receptor beta chains below, sequenced in a study of CD8 T cells in ankylosing spondylitis. TCRdb re-derived calls from the 5' RACE reads in MiXCR, one entry per CDR3 protein. The data hold around 390,000 distinct CDR3 sequences, with about a fifth observed a single time. Study-level findings and limits: A TCR beta motif made of about 8 highly homologous variants seemed typical of ankylosing spondylitis blood.

The antigens for these receptors are not known. Sequences were obtained from blood, either unsorted or a sorted T cell fraction (not recorded which). All receptors come from a male donor with ankylosing spondylitis.

The table lists this clonotype with a few counts. The chain recombines TRBV19 with TRBJ2-7; D gene uncertain. This CDR3 is built from 14 residues. V was pared by 7 bases and J by 1 base, with 14 bases between. Germline CDR1 is LNHDA and CDR2 is SQIVND (reference sequence). The CDR3 DNA is TGTGCCAGTACCCCTGCCGGTTTTTCCTACGAGCAGTACTTC. Amino acid sequence: CASTPAGFSYEQYF.

The chain combines TRBV6-1 with TRBJ1-4, with 8 bases matching TRBD1. The V segment lost 6 bases and the J segment 8 bases; nucleotides outside the gene matches: 11. The CDR3 has 15 amino acids. Germline CDR1 and CDR2: MNHNS and SASEGT. The CDR3 DNA reads TGTGCCAGCAGCATCGGACAGGGCGGTGTGGAAAAACTGTTTTTT. Translating it yields CASSIGQGGVEKLFF.

The chain joins TRBV30 to TRBJ1-4, with D maybe TRBD1 (5 bases). CDR1 and CDR2 (germline): GTSNPN, SVGIG (reference sequence). This CDR3 comprises 15 residues. V was pared by 2 bases and J by 1 base, with 11 bases between. CDR3 protein: CAWSTSGITNEKLFF. CDR3 nucleotide sequence: TGTGCCTGGAGTACTTCAGGGATAACTAATGAAAAACTGTTTTTT.

This chain joins TRBV18 and TRBJ2-3; 10 nucleotides align to TRBD2. The trim removed 8 bases at V and 4 bases at J, leaving 6 bases unmatched. The CDR3 is made up of 14 amino acids. CDR1 and CDR2 (germline): KGHSH, LQKENI. The CDR3 reads CASVASGSADTQYF. CDR3 sequence (DNA): TGTGCCAGCGTCGCTAGCGGGAGCGCAGATACGCAGTATTTT.

The chain carries TRBV12-3 or TRBV12-4 and TRBJ2-5; D call uncertain. The CDR3 contains 13 residues. Deletions cut 6 bases from V and 5 bases from J, with 13 bases between. The CDR3 nucleotides read TGTGCCAGCAGACCCGATTCCAAGGAGACCCAGTACTTC. Translated: CASRPDSKETQYF.

This clonotype showed up just a few times. The chain uses TRBV25-1 and TRBJ2-1, with D perhaps being TRBD1 or TRBD2 (5 bases each). The CDR3 contains 18 residues. The germline V and J ends were trimmed by 4 bases and 3 bases, with 22 bases remaining between them. Germline V gene lookup returns CDR1 MGHDK and CDR2 SYGVNS. In DNA, the CDR3 is TGTGCCAGCAGTGGTTCCGGGACGCCCTCGCGAGGCTACAATGAGCAGTTCTTC. This codes for CASSGSGTPSRGYNEQFF.

This chain uses TRBV9 with TRBJ2-1; D gene uncertain. V was pared by 0 bases and J by 7 bases, with 11 bases between. Germline V CDR1 and CDR2: SGDLS, YYNGEE. This CDR3 has 14 amino acids. CDR3 coding DNA: TGTGCCAGCAGCGTAGGGGGATCAGGTAATGAGCAGTTCTTC. It encodes CASSVGGSGNEQFF.

The sample holds a few counts of this clonotype. V usage is TRBV20-1 and J usage is TRBJ2-3; no definite D call. Germline CDR1 DFQATT, CDR2 SNEGSKA (reference sequence). The V and J ends lost 6 bases and 2 bases respectively, with 9 bases between them. The CDR3 loop spans 12 amino acids. The CDR3 DNA reads TGCAGTGCGCAGCTGGCCACAGATACGCAGTATTTT. Protein product: CSAQLATDTQYF.

The V gene is TRBV5-1, the J gene TRBJ2-7; 10 bases fit TRBD1. The trim removed 3 bases at V and 7 bases at J, leaving 10 bases unmatched. Germline V gene data show CDR1 as SGHRS and CDR2 as YFSETQ. This CDR3 has 15 amino acids. The DNA for the CDR3 is TGCGCCAGCAGCTCTACACCGGGACAGGGGTTGGAGCAGTACTTC. Residues: CASSSTPGQGLEQYF.